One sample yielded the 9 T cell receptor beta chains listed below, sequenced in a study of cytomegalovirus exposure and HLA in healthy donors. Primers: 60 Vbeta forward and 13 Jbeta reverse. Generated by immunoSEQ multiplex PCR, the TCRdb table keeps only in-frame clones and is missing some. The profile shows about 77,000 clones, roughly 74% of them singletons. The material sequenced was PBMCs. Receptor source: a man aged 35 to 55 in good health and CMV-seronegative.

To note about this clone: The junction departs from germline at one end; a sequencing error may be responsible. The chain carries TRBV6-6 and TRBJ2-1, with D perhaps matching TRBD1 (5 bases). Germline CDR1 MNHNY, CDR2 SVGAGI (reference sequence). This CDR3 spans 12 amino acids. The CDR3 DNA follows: TGTGCCAGCAGCCCGACAGACCCAAACCCAGTCTTC. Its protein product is CASSPTDPNPVF.

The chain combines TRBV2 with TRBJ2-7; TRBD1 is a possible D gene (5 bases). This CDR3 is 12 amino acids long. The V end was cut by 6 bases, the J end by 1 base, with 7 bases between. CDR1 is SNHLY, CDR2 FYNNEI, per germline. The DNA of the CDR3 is TGTGCCAGCAGAGACAGATCCTACGAGCAGTACTTC. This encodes CASRDRSYEQYF. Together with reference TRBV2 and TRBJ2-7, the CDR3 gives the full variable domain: EPEVTQTPSHQVTQMGQEVILRCVPISNHLYFYWYRQILGQKVEFLVSFYNNEISEKSEIFDDQFSVERPDGSNFTLKIRSTKLEDSAMYFCASRDRSYEQYFGPGTRLTVT.

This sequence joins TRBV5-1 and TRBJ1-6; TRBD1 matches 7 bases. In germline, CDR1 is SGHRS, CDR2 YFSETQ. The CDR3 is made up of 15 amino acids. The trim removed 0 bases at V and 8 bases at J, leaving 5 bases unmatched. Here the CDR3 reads CASSLGQGRDSPLHF. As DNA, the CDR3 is TGCGCCAGCAGCTTGGGACAGGGAAGGGATTCACCCCTCCACTTT.

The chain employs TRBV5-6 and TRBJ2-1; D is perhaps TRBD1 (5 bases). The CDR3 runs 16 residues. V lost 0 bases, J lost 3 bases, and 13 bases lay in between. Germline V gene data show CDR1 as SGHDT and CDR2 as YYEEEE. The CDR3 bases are TGTGCCAGCAGCTTGGGGGGCAGCAGATACTACAATGAGCAGTTCTTC. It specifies CASSLGGSRYYNEQFF.

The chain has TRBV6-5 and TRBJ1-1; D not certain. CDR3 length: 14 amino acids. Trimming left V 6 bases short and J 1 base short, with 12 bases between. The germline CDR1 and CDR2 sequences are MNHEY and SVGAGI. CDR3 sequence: CASRQSFGNTEAFF. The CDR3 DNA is TGTGCCAGCAGACAGAGCTTTGGGAACACTGAAGCTTTCTTT.

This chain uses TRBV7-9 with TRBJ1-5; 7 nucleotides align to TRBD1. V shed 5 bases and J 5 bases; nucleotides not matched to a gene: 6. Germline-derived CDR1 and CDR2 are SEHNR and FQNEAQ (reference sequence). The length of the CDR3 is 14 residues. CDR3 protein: CASSRRQGDQPQHF. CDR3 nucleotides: TGTGCCAGCAGCCGACGACAGGGCGATCAGCCCCAGCATTTT.

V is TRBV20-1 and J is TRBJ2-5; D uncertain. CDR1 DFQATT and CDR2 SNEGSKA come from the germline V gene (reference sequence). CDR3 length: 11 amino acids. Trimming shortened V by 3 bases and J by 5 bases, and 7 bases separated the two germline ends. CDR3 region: CSASPSETQYF. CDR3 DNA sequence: TGCAGTGCTAGCCCCTCGGAGACCCAGTACTTC.

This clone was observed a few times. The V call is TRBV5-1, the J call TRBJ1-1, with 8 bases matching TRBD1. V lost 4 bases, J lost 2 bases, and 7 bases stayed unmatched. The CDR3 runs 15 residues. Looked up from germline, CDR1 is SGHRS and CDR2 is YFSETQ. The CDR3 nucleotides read TGCGCCAGCAGCCCCCGACAGGGGTTAAACACTGAAGCTTTCTTT. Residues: CASSPRQGLNTEAFF.

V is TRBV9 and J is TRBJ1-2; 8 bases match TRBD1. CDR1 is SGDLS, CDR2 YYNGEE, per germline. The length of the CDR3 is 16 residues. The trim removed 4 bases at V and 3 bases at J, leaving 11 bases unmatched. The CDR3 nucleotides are TGTGCCAGCAGCCCCCGTGGGGACAGGTGGGACTATGGCTACACCTTC. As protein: CASSPRGDRWDYGYTF.